The rows below give T cell receptor beta chains drawn from one sample of a study of graft-versus-host responses after intestinal transplantation. Clones were sequenced by immunoSEQ multiplex PCR, and TCRdb holds only the in-frame ones, with some missing. Among about 10,000 clones listed, 25% to 30% were seen once. Material: alloreactive CD8+ T cells from a mixed lymphocyte reaction culture, obtained before intestinal transplant. These receptors originate from a human patient who received an intestinal transplant. The CDR3 runs from the conserved cysteine through the conserved F or W. D genes are given only for firm matches. For some rows the clone size is stated as once, few or many, or as a class when expanded; others skip it.

j_call clone_size d_call v_call cdr3_aa cdr3_nt
TRBJ2-3 - - TRBV29-1 CSPRGTESTDTQYF TGCAGCCCCCGGGGGACAGAGAGCACAGATACGCAGTATTTT
TRBJ2-7 - TRBD1 TRBV7-9 CASSLFSGGIYEQYF TGTGCCAGCAGCCTATTCTCAGGGGGCATCTACGAGCAGTACTTC
TRBJ1-1 - - TRBV9 CASSVLTGLGTEAFF TGTGCCAGCAGCGTCCTTACAGGGCTCGGGACTGAAGCTTTCTTT
TRBJ2-5 - TRBD2 TRBV9 CASSPGSGGAGETQYF TGTGCCAGCAGCCCCGGAAGCGGGGGGGCCGGGGAGACCCAGTACTTC
TRBJ1-6 few - TRBV6-1 CASTPRGFENSPLHF TGTGCCAGCACCCCCCGGGGTTTCGAGAATTCACCCCTCCACTTT
TRBJ1-2 - - TRBV6-1 CASSPWGSPYGYTF TGTGCCAGCAGTCCATGGGGCAGCCCCTATGGCTACACCTTC
TRBJ2-1 - TRBD2 TRBV19 CASSPTSGGAFYNEQFF TGTGCCAGTAGTCCAACTAGCGGGGGGGCCTTCTACAATGAGCAGTTCTTC
TRBJ1-1 - - TRBV7-8 CASSSGGAYTEAFF TGTGCCAGCAGCTCCGGGGGGGCTTACACTGAAGCTTTCTTT
TRBJ2-1 - - TRBV9 CASSLIARANGYNEQFF TGTGCCAGCAGCCTCATAGCCAGGGCGAACGGCTACAATGAGCAGTTCTTC
TRBJ2-3 - TRBD2 TRBV6-4 CASRELAGGSDTQYF TGTGCCAGCAGAGAACTAGCGGGGGGATCGGATACGCAGTATTTT
TRBJ1-1 few - TRBV2 CASRDQPGDEAFF TGTGCCAGCAGGGACCAACCGGGGGATGAAGCTTTCTTT